The present TCR beta chain was sequenced within a study of cytomegalovirus exposure and HLA in healthy donors. Study findings and constraints: Across donors, presence/absence analyses took sequencing depth to be roughly uniform. Follow-up analysis later connected one missense variant in DCLRE1C with trimming of TCR beta V- and J-genes. The study put 150 or so TCR beta chains on its list as cytomegalovirus-associated. High sensitivity and specificity were reportedly achieved when the classifier diagnosed cytomegalovirus status.

The PCR contained 60 Vbeta and 13 Jbeta primers. The data were produced by immunoSEQ multiplex PCR, yet TCRdb's version contains in-frame clones alone and is incomplete. The sample lists about 110,000 clones, less than 85% seen once, with around 3.9% in the top ten. In the case of this clone: As yet, its antigen is unknown.

CDR1 SEHNR and CDR2 FQNEAQ come from the germline V gene (reference sequence). The germline V and J ends were trimmed by 5 bases and 0 bases, with 9 bases remaining between them. This CDR3 comprises 14 residues. Sequenced: PBMCs. The chain uses TRBV7-9 and TRBJ2-3; TRBD1 is a possible D gene (7 bases). The origin of this receptor is a woman aged 40 to 50 in good health and CMV-seronegative. The CDR3 sequence is CASSPGGSTDTQYF. CDR3 in DNA: TGTGCCAGCAGCCCAGGGGGGAGCACAGATACGCAGTATTTT. The variable domain in full, with the rest retrieved from reference TRBV7-9 and TRBJ2-3, is DTGVSQNPRHKITKRGQNVTFRCDPISEHNRLYWYRQTLGQGPEFLTYFQNEAQLEKSRLLSDRFSAERPKGSFSTLEIQRTEQGDSAMYLCASSPGGSTDTQYFGPGTRLTVL.